This T cell receptor beta chain was captured by sequencing in a study of cytomegalovirus exposure and HLA in healthy donors (dated by TCRdb to about 2017). Turning to the overall study: An earlier analysis of more than 550 of the donors reported about 280 Gb of sequence data and 117 million unique TCR beta sequences obtained from roughly 180 million T cells. Around 300 gigabases of sequencing data and tens of millions of unique TCR sequences were included in an early release covering several hundred HLA-typed donors. The genetic ancestry cluster associated with self-reported Caucasian donors included 81% of the approximately 430 genotyped donors. The study aimed to test whether signatures of past pathogen exposure could be identified by cataloging public T cell receptors. The study used immunosequencing to profile the T cell repertoires of 666 subjects and linked those repertoires to cytomegalovirus serostatus. In addition to the first cohort of 650 to 800 subjects, a separate validation cohort of around 110 different subjects was used. The study combined high-throughput TCR immunosequencing, statistical association of individual TCRs with disease status, and machine learning to predict cytomegalovirus infection status. A later analysis re-analyzed previously published TCR beta repertoires from 600 to 850 donors and added high-resolution HLA genotyping to study TCR occurrence patterns. Rather than using new phenotypic data, the later analysis identified candidate immune exposures from TCR beta sequences and from how often those sequences occurred across donors. To decide whether each TCR beta V gene segment behaved as functional or pseudogenic, an earlier analysis of some 600 of the donors relied on high-throughput TCR beta sequencing. Alongside the repertoire data, information on donor age, sex, ethnicity and CMV serostatus was compiled. A later genetic analysis took genome-wide SNP genotypes for about 65% of the 666 donors and used that subset as a discovery cohort. All discovery cohort repertoires had been generated on a single sequencing platform. Both class I and class II loci were covered by HLA typing, at four-digit resolution. The number of donors typed differed by locus, with roughly 629-640 for A, B, C, DRB1 and DQB1, more than 500 for DQA1, 600 to 610 for DPA1, and some 440 for DPB1. Several DR-DQ haplotypes were handled as single units for association and clustering, since linkage in the cohort was strong. Among 398 genotyped donors of the cohort, an average of approximately 240,000 unique TCR beta nucleotide sequences were sequenced per donor, about a sixth of them non-productive.

In total, 600 or so healthy bone marrow donors made up the cohort. At the time of sampling, every cohort member was nominally healthy, though immune exposures that went unrecorded were likely present. The donor tested CMV seronegative and was one of the 352 seronegative cohort members. Each donor provided a peripheral blood sample, and peripheral blood mononuclear cells were used for TCR beta sequencing. The Qiagen DNeasy Blood Extraction Kit was used to extract genomic DNA from the blood cell samples. Library creation used the immunoSEQ multiplex PCR assay. The multiplex PCR relied on a mix of 60 forward primers for TCR Vbeta segments and 13 reverse primers for TCR Jbeta segments. The CDR3 region of rearranged TCR beta genes was amplified from genomic DNA with a multiplex PCR assay. The Illumina HiSeq System was used to sequence the amplified TCR beta libraries as 87-base-pair reads. The paper's processing steps were these. A later analysis tallied roughly 80 million unique TCR beta chains across the 610 or so repertoires, and approximately 9.9 million of those chains were shared by two or more donors. Raw reads were error-corrected and collapsed into unique sequences by a nearest-neighbor algorithm in which closely related sequences were merged to remove PCR and sequencing errors. V, D and J gene segments were assigned by aligning CDR3 sequences to IMGT reference sequences. Each retained sequence needed at least a six-nucleotide match to both a V gene segment and a J gene segment. A rearrangement counted as productive if the CDR3 had no stop codons and remained in frame with V and J, and every other rearrangement counted as non-productive. CDR3 was defined by IMGT convention, running from the second conserved V-encoded cysteine to the conserved J-encoded phenylalanine. In an earlier analysis of 587 of the donors, sequences lacking an unambiguous match to a single V gene segment were excluded. In an earlier analysis of almost 600 of the donors, a V segment was called functional when productive rearrangements were above 56.7%, and segregating when the standard deviation between donors exceeded 5%. A statistical classification framework was built for diagnosing cytomegalovirus status from the catalog of TCR beta chain sequences. V and J gene assignment, in a later analysis, came from comparing TCR nucleotide sequences with IMGT/GENE-DB human TR gene sequences. In a later analysis, CDR3 sequences and most-parsimonious VDJ recombination scenarios were assigned using the TCRdist pipeline. A later analysis defined each TCR beta chain by its CDR3 amino acid sequence plus V-gene family, and excluded reads lacking a unique V-gene family. A later analysis removed several hundred highly shared, low-generation-probability nucleotide sequences to deal with suspected cross-contamination and a sequencing artifact. A later analysis calculated a clonal expansion index for each public chain from normalized within-repertoire ranks of inferred template counts. In a later analysis, generation probabilities were computed with a VDJ recombination model fitted to out-of-frame rearrangements, and the resulting probabilities were checked against IGoR. In a later analysis, TCR-TCR, TCR-HLA and TCR-CMV co-occurrence was scored with hypergeometric tests, and a repertoire-size bias correction was applied to TCR pairs. A later analysis estimated false discovery rates by permuting HLA or CMV assignments 20 times. In a later analysis, co-occurring TCRs were grouped using DBSCAN, and TCRdist sequence similarity was added for clustering within HLA-allele-positive subsets. Co-occurrence clustering excluded repertoires with fewer than 30,000 or more than 120,000 public chains, plus five with anomalous nucleotide sharing. TCRdb took over this immuneACCESS table, retaining in-frame rearrangements with V and J assigned. Such tables are incomplete; in checked studies, under half of the missing clones stem from an unresolved V gene, and the remainder is unexplained. V, J and clone size were drawn from that table, and D and trimming were deduced from the DNA. In all, the sample holds around 150,000 clones, and over 65% of those were seen once. Together, the top ten hold approximately 3.1% of the sample.

A note on this clone: No cognate antigen has been identified for it. No much larger clone is present one base from it, and per-base qualities are unavailable.

V was cut back by 1 base and J by 3 bases, leaving a gap of 6 bases between them. The CDR3 measures 13 amino acids from cysteine to phenylalanine. Left in the record is the CDR3 DNA by itself, 39 bases read in frame from the first base. The germline V gene encodes CDR1 SEHNR and CDR2 FQNEAQ (reference sequence). Study-wide conclusions, independent of this receptor: In a later analysis, TCR association rates were found to vary across HLA loci, with the most associated TCRs seen for DRB1 alleles and the fewest for HLA-C alleles. While some public TCRs were present in many individuals, most TCR sequences turned up only very rarely across donors. In a later genetic analysis, fewer N-insertions in productive TCRs were reported among donors in an Asian-associated ancestry cluster than the roughly 640-donor mean. Presence/absence analyses assumed roughly uniform sequencing depth across donors, an assumption that may not hold. Strong co-occurrence of HLA alleles, especially DR and DQ, made assigning TCR associations to individual alleles difficult. The authors suggested that the approach could potentially be generalized to other disease states and immunological phenotypes. Linkage disequilibrium might explain the correlated functional status among segregating V segments, but an unknown experimental factor could not be excluded. This cohort had only TCR beta chains sequenced, and the lack of alpha or paired-chain data limited which features could be detected. In a later genetic analysis, a missense DCLRE1C variant was associated with V-gene and J-gene trimming of TCR beta chains, and the association was replicated in an independent cohort. An earlier analysis of some 560 of the donors showed that most TCR beta V segments appeared in productive rearrangements either about 87% or about 30% of the time, which broadly matched IMGT annotations. A total of 150 to 200 TCR beta chains were listed by the study as associated with cytomegalovirus. A later analysis found that HLA-associated TCR beta chains were more clonally expanded and had lower generation probabilities than equally common non-associated chains. Because the 87-base-pair reads could not distinguish some IMGT-functional V segments, including TRBV6-2 and TRBV6-3, those segments were excluded. At a false discovery rate of 0.05, a later analysis linked 16,951 TCR beta sequences to specific HLA alleles. The classifier was reported to diagnose cytomegalovirus status with high specificity and sensitivity in both the original cohort and the validation cohort. A further reported finding was that TCR beta sequences accurately predicted the HLA-A and HLA-B alleles for most subjects in the first cohort. A cluster of highly shared sequence variants was judged likely to be a technical artifact of the sequencing pipeline. Several of the top co-occurrence clusters appeared to be linked to parvovirus B19, influenza, CMV and Epstein-Barr virus, according to a later analysis. CMV serostatus was the only immune exposure information available for the cohort. In vitro tests confirmed that a few of the cytomegalovirus-associated TCR beta chains recognize cytomegalovirus antigens. HLA typing was unavailable for some donors at each locus, so association tests used only the typed subset. Most CMV-associated TCR beta chains appeared to be HLA-restricted in a later analysis, and the HLA associations seemed to be driven largely by CMV exposure. The earlier analysis of almost 600 of the donors excluded over 15 rarely observed V segments, including chromosome 9 orphons, because counts were too low.

The chain is assembled from TRBV7-9 and TRBJ2-5, with the D gene call left open. The receptor was isolated from a woman in her thirties or forties in good health and CMV-seronegative. The sequencing input was PBMCs. The DNA is TGTGCCAGCAGCTTAGGGGCCGAAGAGACCCAGTACTTC. Its protein product is CASSLGAEETQYF.